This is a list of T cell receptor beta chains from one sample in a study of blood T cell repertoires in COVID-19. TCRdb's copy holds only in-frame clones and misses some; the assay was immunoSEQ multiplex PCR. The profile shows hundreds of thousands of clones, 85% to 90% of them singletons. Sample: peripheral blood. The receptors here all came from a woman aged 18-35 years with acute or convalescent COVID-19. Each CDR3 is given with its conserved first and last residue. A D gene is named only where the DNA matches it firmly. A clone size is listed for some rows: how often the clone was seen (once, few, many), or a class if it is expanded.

cdr3_aa: CASSLWAGGYNEQFF; cdr3_nt: TGTGCCAGCAGCTTATGGGCGGGGGGCTACAATGAGCAGTTCTTC; v_call: TRBV7-2; d_call: TRBD2; clone_size: NA; j_call: TRBJ2-1
cdr3_aa: CASSFGGHGGNTIYF; cdr3_nt: TGTGCCAGCAGCTTTGGGGGCCACGGTGGAAACACCATATATTTT; v_call: TRBV5-4; d_call: NA; clone_size: NA; j_call: TRBJ1-3
cdr3_aa: CSFRPPRGANTEAFF; cdr3_nt: TGCAGCTTTCGGCCACCCCGGGGTGCAAACACTGAAGCTTTCTTT; v_call: TRBV29-1; d_call: NA; clone_size: NA; j_call: TRBJ1-1
cdr3_aa: CASSSRGYWTDTQYF; cdr3_nt: TGTGCCAGCAGTTCCAGGGGGTACTGGACAGATACGCAGTATTTT; v_call: TRBV6-5; d_call: TRBD1; clone_size: NA; j_call: TRBJ2-3
cdr3_aa: CASIPQGAMYIQYF; cdr3_nt: TGTGCCAGCATCCCACAGGGGGCGATGTACATTCAGTACTTC; v_call: TRBV7-9; d_call: TRBD1; clone_size: NA; j_call: TRBJ2-4
cdr3_aa: CASRVGGAFGYEQYF; cdr3_nt: TGTGCCAGCAGAGTTGGGGGGGCGTTTGGCTACGAGCAGTACTTC; v_call: TRBV2; d_call: NA; clone_size: NA; j_call: TRBJ2-7
cdr3_aa: CASSWDINTEAFF; cdr3_nt: TGTGCCAGCAGCTGGGACATCAACACTGAAGCTTTCTTT; v_call: TRBV5-8; d_call: NA; clone_size: NA; j_call: TRBJ1-1
cdr3_aa: CASSQSSDIGLNSNQPQHF; cdr3_nt: TGCGCCAGCAGTCAATCTTCGGACATCGGGCTCAATAGCAATCAGCCCCAGCATTTT; v_call: TRBV23-1; d_call: NA; clone_size: NA; j_call: TRBJ1-5
cdr3_aa: CSVSRTGIGDGYTF; cdr3_nt: TGCAGCGTCTCCAGGACAGGGATTGGGGATGGCTACACCTTC; v_call: TRBV29-1; d_call: TRBD1; clone_size: NA; j_call: TRBJ1-2
cdr3_aa: CATKQKRTAPDKKSSYNEQFF; cdr3_nt: TGTGCCACCAAACAGAAAAGAACAGCCCCGGATAAAAAGAGCTCCTACAATGAGCAGTTCTTC; v_call: TRBV15; d_call: NA; clone_size: NA; j_call: TRBJ2-1
cdr3_aa: CASHDPAGGPGVGELFF; cdr3_nt: TGCGCCAGCCACGACCCAGCGGGGGGCCCGGGAGTCGGGGAGCTGTTTTTT; v_call: TRBV10-2; d_call: TRBD2; clone_size: NA; j_call: TRBJ2-2
cdr3_aa: CASTFTGEGAFF; cdr3_nt: TGTGCCAGTACTTTTACAGGGGAAGGAGCTTTCTTT; v_call: TRBV19; d_call: TRBD1; clone_size: NA; j_call: TRBJ1-1
cdr3_aa: CASSLERAGMKARKQYF; cdr3_nt: TGTGCCAGCAGCTTAGAACGGGCGGGGATGAAGGCTAGAAAGCAGTACTTC; v_call: TRBV7-2; d_call: NA; clone_size: NA; j_call: TRBJ2-7
cdr3_aa: CASSQADRDDNQPQHF; cdr3_nt: TGCGCCAGCAGCCAAGCGGACAGGGATGACAATCAGCCCCAGCATTTT; v_call: TRBV4-1; d_call: TRBD1; clone_size: NA; j_call: TRBJ1-5
cdr3_aa: CAISPPGSYEQYF; cdr3_nt: TGTGCCATCAGTCCCCCTGGGAGCTACGAGCAGTACTTC; v_call: TRBV10-3; d_call: NA; clone_size: NA; j_call: TRBJ2-7
cdr3_aa: CASSPAAAFTEAFF; cdr3_nt: TGCGCCAGCAGCCCAGCCGCGGCCTTCACTGAAGCTTTCTTT; v_call: TRBV5-1; d_call: NA; clone_size: NA; j_call: TRBJ1-1
cdr3_aa: CASSFGLAGSEQYF; cdr3_nt: TGTGCCAGCAGCTTCGGGCTAGCGGGAAGCGAGCAGTACTTC; v_call: TRBV11-2; d_call: TRBD2; clone_size: NA; j_call: TRBJ2-7
cdr3_aa: CASSKAGTSNYEQYF; cdr3_nt: TGTGCCAGCAGCAAAGCAGGGACATCAAACTACGAGCAGTACTTC; v_call: TRBV21-1; d_call: NA; clone_size: once; j_call: TRBJ2-7
cdr3_aa: CASSQDREAADAF; cdr3_nt: TGTGCCAGCAGCCAAGATAGGGAAGCGGCTGATGCTTTT; v_call: TRBV3-1/TRBV3-2; d_call: NA; clone_size: once; j_call: TRBJ2-3
cdr3_aa: CASSLFMVSPPSRGFF; cdr3_nt: TGTGCCAGCAGCTTGTTTATGGTTAGCCCACCTTCACGGGGTTTCTTT; v_call: TRBV5-6; d_call: NA; clone_size: NA; j_call: TRBJ1-1
cdr3_aa: CASGLVRDRGHEKLFF; cdr3_nt: TGTGCTAGTGGTTTGGTACGAGACAGGGGTCATGAAAAACTGTTTTTT; v_call: TRBV12-5; d_call: TRBD1; clone_size: once; j_call: TRBJ1-4
cdr3_aa: CASSRGSYNSPLHF; cdr3_nt: TGTGCCAGTAGTAGAGGCTCCTATAATTCACCCCTCCACTTT; v_call: TRBV19; d_call: NA; clone_size: NA; j_call: TRBJ1-6
cdr3_aa: CASNREDQPQHF; cdr3_nt: TGTGCCAGCAACCGAGAGGATCAGCCCCAGCATTTT; v_call: TRBV2; d_call: NA; clone_size: few; j_call: TRBJ1-5
cdr3_aa: CASSPSSVGGGEKLFF; cdr3_nt: TGTGCCAGTAGTCCCTCATCGGTGGGGGGAGGCGAAAAACTGTTTTTT; v_call: TRBV19; d_call: NA; clone_size: NA; j_call: TRBJ1-4
cdr3_aa: CASSPGLAGGRNTQYF; cdr3_nt: TGTGCCAGCAGCCCGGGACTAGCGGGGGGTCGAAATACGCAGTATTTT; v_call: TRBV7-9; d_call: TRBD2; clone_size: NA; j_call: TRBJ2-3
cdr3_aa: CASSKPLGGGHLLSTDTQYF; cdr3_nt: TGTGCCAGCAGCAAACCTCTGGGCGGGGGCCACCTACTTAGCACAGATACGCAGTATTTT; v_call: TRBV21-1; d_call: NA; clone_size: NA; j_call: TRBJ2-3
cdr3_aa: CASRLAGVENTQYF; cdr3_nt: TGTGCCAGCAGACTAGCGGGGGTGGAAAATACGCAGTATTTT; v_call: TRBV6-6; d_call: TRBD2; clone_size: NA; j_call: TRBJ2-3
cdr3_aa: CASSERMEDTQYF; cdr3_nt: TGTGCCAGCAGTGAGAGGATGGAGGATACGCAGTATTTT; v_call: TRBV6-4; d_call: NA; clone_size: NA; j_call: TRBJ2-3
cdr3_aa: CASSSPFTSTDTQYF; cdr3_nt: TGTGCCAGCAGCTCCCCCTTCACTAGCACAGATACGCAGTATTTT; v_call: TRBV7-8; d_call: NA; clone_size: NA; j_call: TRBJ2-3
cdr3_aa: CACVFGGSAEAFF; cdr3_nt: TGTGCCTGCGTCTTTGGGGGGAGCGCTGAAGCTTTCTTT; v_call: TRBV30; d_call: NA; clone_size: NA; j_call: TRBJ1-1
cdr3_aa: CASSLTGDTEAFF; cdr3_nt: TGTGCCAGTTCCCTTACAGGAGACACTGAAGCTTTCTTT; v_call: TRBV7-9; d_call: NA; clone_size: NA; j_call: TRBJ1-1
cdr3_aa: CASSEGGANTEAFF; cdr3_nt: TGTGCCAGCAGTGAGGGAGGGGCGAACACTGAAGCTTTCTTT; v_call: TRBV2; d_call: NA; clone_size: NA; j_call: TRBJ1-1
cdr3_aa: CASSRSGTPKNIQYF; cdr3_nt: TGTGCCAGCAGCCGCTCCGGGACACCGAAAAACATTCAGTACTTC; v_call: TRBV6-2/TRBV6-3; d_call: NA; clone_size: NA; j_call: TRBJ2-4
cdr3_aa: CASSEIGRRASNQPQHF; cdr3_nt: TGCGCCAGCAGTGAAATCGGCAGGAGGGCCTCCAATCAGCCCCAGCATTTT; v_call: TRBV10-1; d_call: NA; clone_size: NA; j_call: TRBJ1-5
cdr3_aa: CASSIRQANTGELFF; cdr3_nt: TGTGCCAGTAGTATCCGACAGGCGAACACCGGGGAGCTGTTTTTT; v_call: TRBV19; d_call: NA; clone_size: few; j_call: TRBJ2-2
cdr3_aa: CASSLPGVQSFLWTEAFF; cdr3_nt: TGTGCCAGCAGCTTGCCGGGGGTTCAAAGTTTTTTATGGACTGAAGCTTTCTTT; v_call: TRBV2; d_call: NA; clone_size: once; j_call: TRBJ1-1
cdr3_aa: CASSPTGYGYTF; cdr3_nt: TGTGCCAGCAGCCCGACAGGGTATGGCTACACCTTC; v_call: TRBV12-3/TRBV12-4; d_call: TRBD1; clone_size: few; j_call: TRBJ1-2
cdr3_aa: CASSLQGAPDQPQHF; cdr3_nt: TGTGCCAGCAGCCTACAGGGGGCGCCGGATCAGCCCCAGCATTTT; v_call: TRBV5-4; d_call: TRBD1; clone_size: NA; j_call: TRBJ1-5
cdr3_aa: CASRSGKAYEQYF; cdr3_nt: TGTGCCAGCCGGTCCGGGAAAGCCTACGAGCAGTACTTC; v_call: TRBV27; d_call: NA; clone_size: NA; j_call: TRBJ2-7
cdr3_aa: CASSPHGGDPLSRYGYTF; cdr3_nt: TGTGCCAGCAGTCCCCACGGTGGAGATCCACTATCTCGCTATGGCTACACCTTC; v_call: TRBV6-6; d_call: NA; clone_size: NA; j_call: TRBJ1-2
cdr3_aa: CASSPPATANYGYTF; cdr3_nt: TGTGCCAGCTCACCCCCAGCCACAGCTAACTATGGCTACACCTTC; v_call: TRBV18; d_call: NA; clone_size: NA; j_call: TRBJ1-2